This T cell receptor beta chain appears in the sequencing data of a study of blood T cells in healthy people across ages. The CDR3 is made up of 16 amino acids. V shed 4 bases and J shed 0 bases, with 17 bases lying between them. Germline values: CDR1 DFQATT, CDR2 SNEGSKA (reference sequence). A J-beta primer mix and a sample-barcoded 5' primer were used in a second PCR of roughly 6 to 11 cycles. Via MiXCR, TCRdb re-called the 5' RACE reads, giving one row per CDR3 protein. The sample has about 810,000 distinct CDR3 sequences; approximately 35% are singletons. The specimen sequenced was blood. This TCR came from a man aged 18 to 30 in good health. The chain employs TRBV20-1 and TRBJ2-3, with D possibly matching TRBD2 (5 bases). The CDR3 region is CSATQRATSSTDTQYF. In DNA, the CDR3 is TGCAGTGCTACCCAGAGGGCTACTTCTAGCACAGATACGCAGTATTTT.